These 25 T cell receptor beta chains were sequenced from one sample in a study of CXCR3-negative and CXCR3-positive naive CD8 T cells. Overall study findings and caveats: Higher TRB CDR3 hydrophobicity marked CXCR3-positive naive cells relative to CXCR3-negative naive cells.

The TRB libraries of cDNA were built by UMI-labeled 5' RACE. TCRdb reprocessed the 5' RACE reads and keeps a single row for each CDR3 protein, giving no DNA. Its listing shows some 150,000 distinct CDR3 sequences. No antigens are known for them. Sequencing was carried out using naive CXCR3+ CD8+ T cells from blood. Documented subset: CD45RO-CCR7+CD27+CD95- naive CD8+ T cells expressing CXCR3 (TNR3+). These receptors were collected from a human donor in good health. Some clones in this sample may be carry-over from other donors' samples.

The chain employs TRBV20-1 and TRBJ1-1. There are 11 residues in the CDR3. CDR1 DFQATT and CDR2 SNEGSKA come from the germline V gene (reference sequence). The CDR3: CSASLPPEAFF.

The chain has TRBV19 and TRBJ1-1. Germline V CDR1 and CDR2: LNHDA, SQIVND (reference sequence). This CDR3 comprises 11 residues. The CDR3 protein is CASSNFDKAFF.

This chain uses TRBV9 with TRBJ2-7; the TCRdb D gene call, TRBD1, has no DNA to confirm it. This CDR3 contains 21 residues. CDR1 and CDR2 (germline): SGDLS, YYNGEE. This CDR3 reads CASSPPAPYNPPGAGGLEQYF.

This chain connects TRBV12-3 or TRBV12-4 to TRBJ2-7; TCRdb selects TRBD1, and the lack of DNA leaves this call unchecked. This CDR3 region has 14 residues. CDR3 residues: CARQGWAGNYEQYF.

This sequence joins TRBV12-3 or TRBV12-4 and TRBJ2-1; TCRdb indicates TRBD2, and absent DNA this call remains unverified. The CDR3 length is 15 residues. CDR3 in amino acids: CASRSGTSGGHEQFF.

CDR3: CASSQERELEDEQFF. The genes are TRBV4-1 and TRBJ2-1; the D gene TCRdb calls, TRBD2, cannot be checked with no DNA. CDR3 size: 15 residues. Germline V gene data show CDR1 as MGHRA and CDR2 as YSYEKL.

The genes are TRBV7-6 and TRBJ2-3. CDR3 length: 16 residues. Germline values: CDR1 SGHVS, CDR2 FNYEAQ. CDR3 amino acids: CASSLRLAASTDTQYF.

The gene calls are TRBV10-3 and TRBJ1-5; TCRdb names TRBD1, which stays unverified in the absence of DNA. Germline values: CDR1 ENHRY, CDR2 SYGVKD. The length of the CDR3 is 16 residues. CDR3 loop: CAISEFHGQGDQPQHF.

The chain uses TRBV7-9 and TRBJ2-5; TCRdb's assignment of TRBD1 cannot be checked, as there is no DNA. The germline V gene encodes CDR1 SEHNR and CDR2 FQNEAQ (reference sequence). CDR3 length: 15 residues. This CDR3 is CASAPESPRIETQYF. Using reference TRBV7-9 and TRBJ2-5 for the parts outside the CDR3, the full variable domain is DTGVSQNPRHKITKRGQNVTFRCDPISEHNRLYWYRQTLGQGPEFLTYFQNEAQLEKSRLLSDRFSAERPKGSFSTLEIQRTEQGDSAMYLCASAPESPRIETQYFGPGTRLLVL.

V usage is TRBV10-2 and J usage is TRBJ2-5. The germline V gene encodes CDR1 WSHSY and CDR2 SAAADI. The CDR3 loop spans 11 amino acids. The CDR3 region is CASRVGETQYF.

V and J are TRBV6-6 and TRBJ1-1; absent DNA, TCRdb's TRBD1 call cannot be checked. Germline V gene sequence: CDR1 MNHNY, CDR2 SVGAGI (reference sequence). The CDR3 contains 14 residues. CDR3 sequence: CASRDRGPNTEAFF.

The chain recombines TRBV2 with TRBJ2-7; TCRdb's assignment of TRBD1 cannot be checked, as there is no DNA. This CDR3 has 12 amino acids. CDR1 and CDR2 from the germline V gene are SNHLY and FYNNEI. CDR3 amino acids: CASNRDHYEQYF.

The gene calls are TRBV5-6 and TRBJ1-5; TCRdb's assignment of TRBD1 cannot be checked, as there is no DNA. This CDR3 comprises 15 residues. Germline V gene sequence: CDR1 SGHDT, CDR2 YYEEEE. CDR3 protein: CASSLGAGSNQPQHF.

V is TRBV19 and J is TRBJ2-5; lacking DNA, the TRBD1 call made by TCRdb goes unchecked. Germline CDR1 and CDR2: LNHDA and SQIVND (reference sequence). The CDR3 is 15 amino acids. The CDR3 reads CASSIAGRNQETQYF. Full variable domain (outside the CDR3, taken from reference TRBV19 and TRBJ2-5): DGGITQSPKYLFRKEGQNVTLSCEQNLNHDAMYWYRQDPGQGLRLIYYSQIVNDFQKGDIAEGYSVSREKKESFPLTVTSAQKNPTAFYLCASSIAGRNQETQYFGPGTRLLVL.

This rearrangement joins TRBV20-1 to TRBJ2-7; TCRdb gives TRBD1 as the D gene, but with no DNA this cannot be confirmed. The CDR3 has 14 residues. Germline V gene sequence: CDR1 DFQATT, CDR2 SNEGSKA (reference sequence). The CDR3 loop reads CSASFGQGAREQYF.

This sequence joins TRBV21-1 and TRBJ2-7; TCRdb reports TRBD1, a call that lacks DNA to check it against. TRBV21-1 is assigned pseudogene status. This CDR3 region has 15 residues. CDR3 sequence reads: CASSKKLTGSYEQYF.

This chain uses TRBV7-9 with TRBJ2-1; TCRdb outputs TRBD2, but without DNA this stays unchecked. The germline V gene encodes CDR1 SEHNR and CDR2 FQNEAQ (reference sequence). The CDR3 contains 15 residues. The CDR3 is CASSPPRGVDHVQFF.

The V and J genes are TRBV20-1 and TRBJ2-7; TCRdb names TRBD1, which stays unverified in the absence of DNA. There are 14 residues in the CDR3. Germline V gene sequence: CDR1 DFQATT, CDR2 SNEGSKA (reference sequence). The CDR3 protein is CSADPFGNYNEQYF.

This chain links TRBV5-1 with TRBJ1-1; no DNA is available, so the TRBD1 call from TCRdb remains unchecked. The germline gives CDR1 SGHRS, CDR2 YFSETQ. The CDR3 length is 14 residues. The CDR3 sequence: CASSSGIGNTEAFF.

The chain combines TRBV4-1 with TRBJ2-3; the D call from TCRdb, TRBD2, cannot be confirmed without DNA. The CDR3 is 20 residues long. Germline loops: CDR1 MGHRA, CDR2 YSYEKL. The CDR3: CASSQVAHSSVGPGADTQYF.

The gene calls are TRBV6-2 or TRBV6-3 and TRBJ2-5; with no DNA, the TCRdb D assignment of TRBD1 cannot be verified. Germline V gene sequence: CDR1 MNHEY, CDR2 SVGEGT. The CDR3 runs 14 residues. This chain's CDR3 is CASSSRQGGETQYF.

V usage is TRBV14 and J usage is TRBJ1-1. This CDR3 region has 17 residues. The germline V gene encodes CDR1 SGHDN and CDR2 FVKESK. CDR3 in amino acids: CASSQDRGRSMNTEAFF.

The chain carries TRBV11-2 and TRBJ2-1; the TCRdb call, TRBD1, lacks DNA for checking. The CDR3 extends over 15 amino acids. The germline V gene has CDR1 SGHAT and CDR2 FQNNGV. CDR3 residues: CASSNGVGSQGEQFF.

The chain couples TRBV3-1 to TRBJ2-7; TCRdb reports TRBD2, a call that lacks DNA to check it against. Per the germline V gene, CDR1 is LGHDT and CDR2 is YNNKEL (reference sequence). There are 15 residues in the CDR3. CDR3 sequence reads: CASSQGGLAAYEQYF.

The chain combines TRBV7-3 with TRBJ1-1; TCRdb proposes TRBD1, but this gene call is untestable without DNA. CDR1 is SGHTA and CDR2 is FQGTGA in the germline V gene. This CDR3 is 15 amino acids long. The CDR3 region is CASSPHPQGIAEAFF.